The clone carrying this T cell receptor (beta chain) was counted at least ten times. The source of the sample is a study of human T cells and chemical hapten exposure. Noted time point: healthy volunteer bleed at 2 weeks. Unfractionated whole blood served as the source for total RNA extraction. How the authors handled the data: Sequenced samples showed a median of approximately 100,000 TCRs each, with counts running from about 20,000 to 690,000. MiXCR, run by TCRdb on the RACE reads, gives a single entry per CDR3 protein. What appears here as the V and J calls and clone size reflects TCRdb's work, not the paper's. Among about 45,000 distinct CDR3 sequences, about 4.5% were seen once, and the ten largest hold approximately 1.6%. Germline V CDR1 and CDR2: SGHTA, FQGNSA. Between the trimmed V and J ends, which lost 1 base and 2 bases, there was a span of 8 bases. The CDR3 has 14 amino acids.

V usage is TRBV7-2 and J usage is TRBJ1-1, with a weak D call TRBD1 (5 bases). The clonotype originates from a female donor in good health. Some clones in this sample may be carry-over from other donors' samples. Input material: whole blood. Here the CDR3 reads CASSLVGANTEAFF. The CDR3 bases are TGTGCCAGCAGCTTAGTTGGGGCTAACACTGAAGCTTTCTTT.